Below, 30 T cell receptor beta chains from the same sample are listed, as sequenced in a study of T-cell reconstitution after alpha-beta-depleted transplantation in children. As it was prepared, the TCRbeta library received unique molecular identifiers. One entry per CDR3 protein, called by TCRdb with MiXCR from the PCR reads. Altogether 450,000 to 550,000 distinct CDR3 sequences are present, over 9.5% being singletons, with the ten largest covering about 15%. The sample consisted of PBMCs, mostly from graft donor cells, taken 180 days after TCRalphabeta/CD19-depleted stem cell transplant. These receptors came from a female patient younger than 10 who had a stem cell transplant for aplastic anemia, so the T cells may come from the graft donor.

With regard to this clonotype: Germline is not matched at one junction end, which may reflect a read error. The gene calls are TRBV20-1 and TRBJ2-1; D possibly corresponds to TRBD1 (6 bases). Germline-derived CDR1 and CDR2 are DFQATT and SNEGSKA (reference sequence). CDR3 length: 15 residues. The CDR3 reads CSARDRLSPYNDQFF. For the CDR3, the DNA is TGCAGTGCTAGGGACAGATTGTCTCCTTACAATGATCAGTTCTTC.

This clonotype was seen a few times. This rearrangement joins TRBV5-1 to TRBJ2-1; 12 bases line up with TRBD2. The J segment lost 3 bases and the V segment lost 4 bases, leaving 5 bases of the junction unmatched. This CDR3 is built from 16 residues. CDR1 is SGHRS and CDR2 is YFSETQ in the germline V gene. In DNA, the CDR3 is TGCGCCAGCAGCACCCGACTAGCGGGAGACTACAATGAGCAGTTCTTC. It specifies CASSTRLAGDYNEQFF.

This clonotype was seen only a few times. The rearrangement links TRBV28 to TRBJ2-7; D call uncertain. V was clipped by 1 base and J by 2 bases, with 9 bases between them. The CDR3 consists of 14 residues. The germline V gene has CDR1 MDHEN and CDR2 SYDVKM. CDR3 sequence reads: CASSLLGSAYEQYF. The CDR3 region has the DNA TGTGCCAGCAGTTTATTAGGCTCGGCCTACGAGCAGTACTTC.

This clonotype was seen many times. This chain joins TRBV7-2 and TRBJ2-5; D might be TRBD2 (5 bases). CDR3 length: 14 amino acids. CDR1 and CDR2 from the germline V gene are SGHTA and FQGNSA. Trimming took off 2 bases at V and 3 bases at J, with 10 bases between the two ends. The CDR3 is CASSLRGSEETQYF. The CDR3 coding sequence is TGTGCCAGCAGCTTACGTGGGAGTGAAGAGACCCAGTACTTC.

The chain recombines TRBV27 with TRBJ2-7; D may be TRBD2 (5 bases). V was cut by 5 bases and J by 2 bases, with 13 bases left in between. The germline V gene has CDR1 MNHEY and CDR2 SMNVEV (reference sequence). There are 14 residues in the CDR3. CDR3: CASSALTRAYEQYF. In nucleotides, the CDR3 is TGTGCCAGCAGTGCCCTCACTAGAGCCTACGAGCAGTACTTC.

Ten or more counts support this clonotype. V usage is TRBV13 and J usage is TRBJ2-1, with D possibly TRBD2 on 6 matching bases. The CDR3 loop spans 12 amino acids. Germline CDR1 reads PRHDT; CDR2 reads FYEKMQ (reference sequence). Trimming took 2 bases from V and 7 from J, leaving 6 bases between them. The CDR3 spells CASSLRENEQFF. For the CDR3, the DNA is TGTGCCAGCAGCTTACGGGAGAATGAGCAGTTCTTC.

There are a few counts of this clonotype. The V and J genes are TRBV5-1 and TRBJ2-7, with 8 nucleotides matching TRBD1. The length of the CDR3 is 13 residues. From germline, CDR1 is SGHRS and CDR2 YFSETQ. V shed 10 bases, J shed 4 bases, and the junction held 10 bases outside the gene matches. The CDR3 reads CARKRTGFYEQYF. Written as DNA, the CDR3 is TGCGCCCGAAAACGGACAGGGTTTTACGAGCAGTACTTC.

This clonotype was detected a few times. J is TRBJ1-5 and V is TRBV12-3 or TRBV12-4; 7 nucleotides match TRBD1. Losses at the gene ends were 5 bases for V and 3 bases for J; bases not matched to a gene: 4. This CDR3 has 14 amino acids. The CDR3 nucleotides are TGTGCCAGCAGTCGACAGGGATTCAATCAGCCCCAGCATTTT. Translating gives CASSRQGFNQPQHF.

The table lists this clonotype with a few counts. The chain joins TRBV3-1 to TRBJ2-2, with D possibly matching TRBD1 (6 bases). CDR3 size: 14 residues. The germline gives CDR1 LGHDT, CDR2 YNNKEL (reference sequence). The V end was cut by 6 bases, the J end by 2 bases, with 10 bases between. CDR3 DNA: TGTGCCAGCAGGCGGACAGTAAACACCGGGGAGCTGTTTTTT. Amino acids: CASRRTVNTGELFF. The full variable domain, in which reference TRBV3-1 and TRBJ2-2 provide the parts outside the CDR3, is DTAVSQTPKYLVTQMGNDKSIKCEQNLGHDTMYWYKQDSKKFLKIMFSYNNKELIINETVPNRFSPKSPDKAHLNLHINSLELGDSAVYFCASRRTVNTGELFFGEGSRLTVL.

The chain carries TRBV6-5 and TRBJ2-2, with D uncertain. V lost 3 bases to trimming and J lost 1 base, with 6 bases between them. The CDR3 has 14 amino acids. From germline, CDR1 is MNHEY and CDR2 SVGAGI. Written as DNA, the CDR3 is TGTGCCAGCAGTTATCACAGGAACACCGGGGAGCTGTTTTTT. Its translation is CASSYHRNTGELFF.

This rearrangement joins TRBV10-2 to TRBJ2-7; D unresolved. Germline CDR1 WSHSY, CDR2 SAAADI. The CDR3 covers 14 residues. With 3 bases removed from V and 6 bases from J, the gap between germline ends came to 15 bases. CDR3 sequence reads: CASSDGPLPSEQYV. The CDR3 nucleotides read TGCGCCAGCAGTGATGGGCCCCTGCCTAGCGAGCAGTACGTC.

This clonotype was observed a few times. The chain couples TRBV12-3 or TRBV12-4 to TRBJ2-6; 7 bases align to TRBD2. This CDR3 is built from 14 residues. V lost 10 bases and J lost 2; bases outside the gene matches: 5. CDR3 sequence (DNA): TGTGCCACGCTCGGGGGGACTGGGGCCAACGTCCTGACTTTC. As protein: CATLGGTGANVLTF.

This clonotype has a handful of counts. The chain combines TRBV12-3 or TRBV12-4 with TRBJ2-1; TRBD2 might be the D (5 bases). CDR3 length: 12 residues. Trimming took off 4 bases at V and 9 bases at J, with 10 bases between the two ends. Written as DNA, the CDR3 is TGTGCCAGCAGTTCACCCCGGGGTGAGCAGTTCTTC. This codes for CASSSPRGEQFF.

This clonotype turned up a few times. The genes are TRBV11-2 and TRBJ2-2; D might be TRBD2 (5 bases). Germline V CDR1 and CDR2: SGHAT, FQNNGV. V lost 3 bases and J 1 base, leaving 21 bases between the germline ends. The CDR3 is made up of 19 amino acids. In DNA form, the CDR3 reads TGTGCCAGCAGCTTTTTAGCGCGGTTGGGGTTTAGGAACACCGGGGAGCTGTTTTTT. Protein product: CASSFLARLGFRNTGELFF. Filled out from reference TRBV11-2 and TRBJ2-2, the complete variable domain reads EAGVAQSPRYKIIEKRQSVAFWCNPISGHATLYWYQQILGQGPKLLIQFQNNGVVDDSQLPKDRFSAERLKGVDSTLKIQPAKLEDSAVYLCASSFLARLGFRNTGELFFGEGSRLTVL.

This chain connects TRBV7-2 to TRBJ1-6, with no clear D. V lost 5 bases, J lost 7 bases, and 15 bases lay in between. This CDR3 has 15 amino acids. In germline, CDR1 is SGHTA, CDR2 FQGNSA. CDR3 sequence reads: CASSPLGSKNSPLHF. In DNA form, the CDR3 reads TGTGCCAGCAGCCCTCTGGGCAGTAAGAATTCACCCCTCCACTTT.

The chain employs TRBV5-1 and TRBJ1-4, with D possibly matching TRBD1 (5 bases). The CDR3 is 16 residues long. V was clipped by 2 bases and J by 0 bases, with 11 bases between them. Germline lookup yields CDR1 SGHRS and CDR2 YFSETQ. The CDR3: CASSFRAGPTNEKLFF. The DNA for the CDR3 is TGCGCCAGCAGCTTCAGAGCAGGGCCAACTAATGAAAAACTGTTTTTT.

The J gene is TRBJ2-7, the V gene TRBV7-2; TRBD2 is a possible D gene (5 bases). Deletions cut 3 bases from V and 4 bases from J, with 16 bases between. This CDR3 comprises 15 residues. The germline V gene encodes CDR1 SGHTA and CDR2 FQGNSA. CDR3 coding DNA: TGTGCCAGCAGCTTGATAGCGCGGCTAAGATACGAGCAGTACGTC. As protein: CASSLIARLRYEQYV.

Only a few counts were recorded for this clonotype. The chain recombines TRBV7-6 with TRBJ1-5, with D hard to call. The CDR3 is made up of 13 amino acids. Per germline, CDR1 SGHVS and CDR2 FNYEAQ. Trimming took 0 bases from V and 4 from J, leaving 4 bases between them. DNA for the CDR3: TGTGCCAGCAGCTTAGCCTGGAATCAGCCCCAGCATTTT. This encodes CASSLAWNQPQHF.

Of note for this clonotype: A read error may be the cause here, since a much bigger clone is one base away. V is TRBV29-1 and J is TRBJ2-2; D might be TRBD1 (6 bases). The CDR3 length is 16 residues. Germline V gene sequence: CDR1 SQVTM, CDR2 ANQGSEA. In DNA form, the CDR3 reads TGCACCGGGAATACAGGGTCCGGGGCGAACACCGGGGAGCTGTTTTTT. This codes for CTGNTGSGANTGELFF.

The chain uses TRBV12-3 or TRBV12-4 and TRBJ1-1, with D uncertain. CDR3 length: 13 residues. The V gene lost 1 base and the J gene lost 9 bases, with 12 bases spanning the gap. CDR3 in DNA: TGTGCCAGCAGTTTAGGGGCGGCGTCAAAAGCTTTCTTT. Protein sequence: CASSLGAASKAFF.

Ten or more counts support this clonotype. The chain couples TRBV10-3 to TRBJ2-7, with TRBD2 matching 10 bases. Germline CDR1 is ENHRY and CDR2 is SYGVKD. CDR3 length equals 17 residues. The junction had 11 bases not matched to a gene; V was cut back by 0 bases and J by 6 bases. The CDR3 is CAISESILSGRALEQYV. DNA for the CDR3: TGTGCCATCAGTGAGTCGATACTGAGCGGGAGGGCCCTCGAGCAGTACGTC.

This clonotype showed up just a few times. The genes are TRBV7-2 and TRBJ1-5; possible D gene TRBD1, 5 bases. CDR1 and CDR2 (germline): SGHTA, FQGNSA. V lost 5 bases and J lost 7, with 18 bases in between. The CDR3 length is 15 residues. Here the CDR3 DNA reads TGTGCCAGCAGCCCCGGAGCGGGGGGATACCAGCCCCAGCATTTT. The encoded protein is CASSPGAGGYQPQHF.

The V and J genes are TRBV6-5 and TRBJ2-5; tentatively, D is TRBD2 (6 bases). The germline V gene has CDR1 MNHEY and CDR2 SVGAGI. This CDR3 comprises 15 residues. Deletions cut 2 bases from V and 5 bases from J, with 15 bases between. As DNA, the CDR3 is TGTGCCAGCAGTTACGGGGGGTGGAGTTCCGAGACCCAGTACTTC. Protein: CASSYGGWSSETQYF.

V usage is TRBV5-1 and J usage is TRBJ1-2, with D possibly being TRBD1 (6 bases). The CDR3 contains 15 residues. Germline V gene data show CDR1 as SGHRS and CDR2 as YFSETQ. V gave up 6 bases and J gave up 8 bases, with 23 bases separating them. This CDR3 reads CASNRRQDTMGGYTF. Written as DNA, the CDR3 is TGCGCCAGCAACCGAAGACAGGATACTATGGGGGGCTACACCTTC.

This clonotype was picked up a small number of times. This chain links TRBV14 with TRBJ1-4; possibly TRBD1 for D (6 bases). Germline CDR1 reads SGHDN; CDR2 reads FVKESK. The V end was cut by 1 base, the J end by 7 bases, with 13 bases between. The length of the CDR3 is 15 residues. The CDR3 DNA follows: TGTGCCAGCAGCCAAGTGCGGGGGCGCGCTGAAAAACTGTTTTTT. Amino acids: CASSQVRGRAEKLFF.

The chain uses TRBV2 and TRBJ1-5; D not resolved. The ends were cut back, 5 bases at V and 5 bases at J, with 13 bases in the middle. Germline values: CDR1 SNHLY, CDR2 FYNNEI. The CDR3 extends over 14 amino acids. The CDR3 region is CASSTTRTYQPQHF. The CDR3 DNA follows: TGTGCCAGCAGTACTACACGGACCTATCAGCCCCAGCATTTT.

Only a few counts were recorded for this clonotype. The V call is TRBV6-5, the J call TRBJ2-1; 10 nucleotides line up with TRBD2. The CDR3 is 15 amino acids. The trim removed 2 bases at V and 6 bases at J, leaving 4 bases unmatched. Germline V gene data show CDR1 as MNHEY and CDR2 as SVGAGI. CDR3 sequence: CASSYSSGGANEQFF. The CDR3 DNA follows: TGTGCCAGCAGTTACAGCAGCGGGGGGGCCAATGAGCAGTTCTTC.

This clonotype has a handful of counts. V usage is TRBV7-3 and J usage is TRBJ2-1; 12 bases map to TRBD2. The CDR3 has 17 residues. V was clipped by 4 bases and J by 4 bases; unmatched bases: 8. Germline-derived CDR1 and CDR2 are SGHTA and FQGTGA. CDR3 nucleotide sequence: TGTGCCAGCAGCTCCTCCCGACTAGCGGGAGTGTACAATGAGCAGTTCTTC. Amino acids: CASSSSRLAGVYNEQFF.

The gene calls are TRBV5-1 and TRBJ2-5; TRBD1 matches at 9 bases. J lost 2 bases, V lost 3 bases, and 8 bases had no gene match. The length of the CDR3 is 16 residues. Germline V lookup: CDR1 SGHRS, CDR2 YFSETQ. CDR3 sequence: CASSWNPGQGQETQYF. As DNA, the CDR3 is TGCGCCAGCAGCTGGAACCCGGGACAGGGACAAGAGACCCAGTACTTC.

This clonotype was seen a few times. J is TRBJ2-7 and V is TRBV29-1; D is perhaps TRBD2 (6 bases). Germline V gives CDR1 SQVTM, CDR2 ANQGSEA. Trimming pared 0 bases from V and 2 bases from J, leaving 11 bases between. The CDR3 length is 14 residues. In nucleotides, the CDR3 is TGCAGCGTTGAAGAGCGGGATTTTCCCTACGAGCAGTACTTC. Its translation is CSVEERDFPYEQYF.